These T cell receptor beta chains were read from a single sample in a study of T cells in Graves' hyperthyroidism and ophthalmopathy. TCRdb ran MiXCR on the multiplex PCR reads and lists one entry per CDR3 protein. There are around 200,000 distinct CDR3 sequences in the sample; approximately 15% occur only once, and around 29% lies in the top ten. The sequenced sample consisted of blood. The receptors were gathered from a woman between 45 and 65 years old with Graves' hyperthyroidism. CDR3s include the opening cysteine and the closing phenylalanine or tryptophan. D genes are given only for firm matches. Expanded clones are given a class, and other clones once, few, many or no size at all.

>-|TRBJ1-5|TRBV19|-
CASRRQGLLDQPQHF
TGTGCCAGTAGGAGGCAGGGCCTCCTCGATCAGCCCCAGCATTTT
>-|TRBJ2-2|TRBV7-2|few
CASTSVRPLATGELFF
TGTGCCAGCACATCCGTCCGACCTCTAGCGACCGGGGAGCTGTTTTTT
>-|TRBJ1-1|TRBV19|many
CASSYPGMNTEAFF
TGTGCCAGTAGTTATCCAGGAATGAACACTGAAGCTTTCTTT
>TRBD1|TRBJ1-1|TRBV2|many
CASGSGTGGKVADNTEAFF
TGTGCCAGTGGTTCGGGGACAGGGGGCAAAGTAGCCGACAACACTGAAGCTTTCTTT
>-|TRBJ2-3|TRBV5-1|-
CASSGDLTDTQYF
TGCGCCAGCAGCGGGGACCTTACAGATACGCAGTATTTT
>TRBD1|TRBJ1-2|TRBV20-1|many
CSARSNRGINYGYTF
TGCAGTGCTAGATCTAACAGGGGTATCAACTATGGCTACACCTTC
>-|TRBJ2-5|TRBV15|many
CATSRDIGVEETQYF
TGTGCCACCAGCAGAGATATAGGAGTGGAAGAGACCCAGTACTTC
>-|TRBJ1-1|TRBV5-1|many
CASSLALPGTEAFF
TGCGCCAGCAGCTTAGCACTCCCGGGAACTGAAGCTTTCTTT
>TRBD1|TRBJ1-5|TRBV28|-
CASSLGGQGSNQPQHF
TGTGCCAGCAGTTTGGGGGGACAGGGAAGCAATCAGCCCCAGCATTTT
>-|TRBJ1-1|TRBV6-1|many
CASSELVGRDTEAFF
TGTGCCAGCAGTGAGCTGGTCGGGAGGGACACTGAAGCTTTCTTT
>-|TRBJ1-5|TRBV20-1|many
CSARVANQRPQHF
TGCAGTGCTAGAGTTGCCAACCAACGGCCCCAGCATTTT
>TRBD2|TRBJ2-7|TRBV28|-
CASRVAGGPHYEQYF
TGTGCCAGCAGGGTAGCGGGAGGGCCCCACTACGAGCAGTACTTC
>TRBD2|TRBJ2-5|TRBV20-1|-
CSASILAGVEQETQYF
TGCAGTGCAAGCATACTAGCGGGAGTAGAACAAGAGACCCAGTACTTC
>-|TRBJ1-2|TRBV6-2/TRBV6-3|many
CASSGSSYYGYTF
TGTGCCAGCAGCGGATCATCCTACTATGGCTACACCTTC
>-|TRBJ2-5|TRBV7-6|-
CASSLGPTVQETQYF
TGTGCCAGCAGCTTAGGACCTACCGTTCAAGAGACCCAGTACTTC
>-|TRBJ1-4|TRBV4-1|few
CASSRPDGGKLFF
TGCGCCAGCAGCCGCCCCGACGGAGGAAAACTGTTTTTT
>-|TRBJ1-2|TRBV5-1|many
CASSLAPLRGYTF
TGCGCCAGCAGCTTGGCCCCCCTCCGGGGCTACACCTTC
>-|TRBJ1-5|TRBV7-8|many
CASSLYGSNQPQHF
TGTGCCAGCAGCTTATACGGTAGCAATCAGCCCCAGCATTTT
>TRBD1|TRBJ1-2|TRBV19|few
CASSKTGGEANYGYTF
TGTGCCAGTTCAAAGACAGGGGGCGAAGCTAACTATGGCTACACCTTC
>TRBD2|TRBJ2-3|TRBV28|many
CASSAPGLAIDTQYF
TGTGCCAGCAGTGCGCCGGGACTAGCAATAGATACGCAGTATTTT
>-|TRBJ1-2|TRBV18|many
CASSPSQKGYTF
TGTGCCAGCTCACCATCACAAAAGGGCTACACCTTC
>-|TRBJ2-2|TRBV6-2/TRBV6-3|many
CASRQGPGELFF
TGTGCCAGCAGACAGGGTCCCGGGGAGCTGTTTTTT
>-|TRBJ1-1|TRBV24-1|once
CATENSGGEAFF
TGTGCCACCGAAAACTCGGGGGGGGAAGCTTTCTTT
>-|TRBJ2-6|TRBV6-1|many
CASGRGGASGANVLTF
TGTGCCAGCGGCAGGGGGGGGGCGAGTGGGGCCAACGTCCTGACTTTC
>TRBD1|TRBJ2-1|TRBV9|few
CASSPIGTGKDEQFF
TGTGCCAGCAGCCCTATAGGGACAGGTAAAGATGAGCAGTTCTTC
>-|TRBJ2-1|TRBV4-1|few
CASSFIGAPLNEQFF
TGCGCCAGCAGTTTCATTGGGGCACCTCTGAATGAGCAGTTCTTC
>-|TRBJ1-6|TRBV27|many
CASSLTGQSNSPLHF
TGTGCCAGCAGTCTCACAGGGCAGAGTAATTCACCCCTCCACTTT
>-|TRBJ1-1|TRBV20-1|-
CSARPSSGTMSEAFF
TGCAGTGCTAGACCTAGCTCCGGGACAATGAGTGAAGCTTTCTTT
>-|TRBJ1-1|TRBV28|many
CASTGTWVNTEAFF
TGTGCCAGCACGGGTACTTGGGTGAACACTGAAGCTTTCTTT
>-|TRBJ2-5|TRBV6-4|many
CASSDSKTDQETQYF
TGTGCCAGCAGTGACTCGAAAACAGACCAAGAGACCCAGTACTTC
>TRBD1|TRBJ1-5|TRBV19|many
CASRGWDRGSNQPQHF
TGTGCCAGTAGGGGCTGGGACAGGGGAAGCAATCAGCCCCAGCATTTT
>-|TRBJ1-1|TRBV6-1|many
CASSWTNSEAFF
TGTGCCAGCAGCTGGACAAACAGTGAAGCTTTCTTT
>-|TRBJ2-1|TRBV7-2|many
CASSSYAGDNEQFF
TGTGCCAGCAGCTCTTATGCAGGAGACAATGAGCAGTTCTTC
>TRBD2|TRBJ2-7|TRBV7-9|many
CASSSGTSVGEQYF
TGTGCCAGCAGTTCTGGGACTAGCGTGGGGGAGCAGTACTTC
>-|TRBJ1-6|TRBV2|-
CASRRTARNSPLHF
TGTGCCAGCAGACGGACAGCAAGGAATTCACCCCTCCACTTT
>TRBD1|TRBJ2-1|TRBV24-1|many
CATSDPGGPYNEQFF
TGTGCCACCAGTGATCCAGGGGGTCCCTACAATGAGCAGTTCTTC
>-|TRBJ2-1|TRBV5-6|-
CASSLGSIDEQFF
TGTGCCAGCAGCCTCGGAAGTATCGATGAGCAGTTCTTC
>TRBD1|TRBJ1-1|TRBV11-2|many
CASSRGQGHTEAFF
TGTGCCAGCAGCCGGGGACAGGGGCACACTGAAGCTTTCTTT
>TRBD2|TRBJ2-7|TRBV20-1|many
CSASRGVSYEQYF
TGCAGTGCTAGTCGGGGGGTTTCCTACGAGCAGTACTTC
>-|TRBJ1-1|TRBV9|-
CASSRGGAVSTEAFF
TGTGCCAGCAGCCGTGGTGGGGCCGTGAGCACTGAAGCTTTCTTT
>-|TRBJ2-2|TRBV7-9|many
CASSLFITGELFF
TGTGCCAGCAGTCTCTTCATAACAGGGGAGCTGTTTTTT
>-|TRBJ2-3|TRBV24-1|many
CATSDPGRGGGSTDTQYF
TGTGCCACCAGTGATCCTGGTAGGGGGGGCGGGAGCACAGATACGCAGTATTTT
>-|TRBJ1-5|TRBV7-2|many
CASSNPARYQPQHF
TGTGCCAGCAGCAATCCAGCGCGCTATCAGCCCCAGCATTTT
>-|TRBJ1-4|TRBV20-1|many
CSARVHIRGFNEKLFF
TGCAGTGCTAGAGTTCACATCAGGGGATTTAATGAAAAACTGTTTTTT
>-|TRBJ2-7|TRBV11-2|-
CASSLETRTGEQYF
TGTGCCAGCAGCTTAGAGACCCGAACCGGGGAGCAGTACTTC
>-|TRBJ1-1|TRBV12-3/TRBV12-4|many
CASSFSANTEAFF
TGTGCCAGCAGTTTTTCAGCGAACACTGAAGCTTTCTTT